This TCR beta chain was captured in a study of cytomegalovirus exposure and HLA in healthy donors. Study background: The same platform was used for the roughly 130 validation repertoires and the approximately 670 first-cohort repertoires, a later analysis reported. Overall study findings and caveats: The classifier reportedly diagnosed cytomegalovirus status with high sensitivity and specificity. Specificity for CMV antigens was confirmed in vitro for a few of the CMV-associated chains.

Comments on this clone: No antigen is known for it.

Germline CDR1 and CDR2: KGHSH and LQKENI. The V and J ends lost 2 bases and 6 bases respectively, with 11 bases between them. The CDR3 is 15 residues long. The validation cohort, a group of 120 or so subjects, included the donors and was separate from the roughly 620-subject first cohort. Sequencing was performed with immunoSEQ multiplex PCR; in TCRdb, only in-frame clones are kept and a portion is missing. The sample lists approximately 160,000 clones, approximately 88% occurring once. The clonotype was recovered from a man aged 30 to 45 in good health and CMV-seropositive. The rearrangement links TRBV18 to TRBJ1-6; the D is unclear. Sequencing was performed on PBMCs. As DNA, the CDR3 is TGTGCCAGCTCACCAGGCGATAGCATTAATTCACCCCTCCACTTT. It translates to CASSPGDSINSPLHF.